At least ten counts were recorded for the clone carrying this TCR beta chain. The antigen remains unidentified. TCRdb processed the multiplex PCR reads anew with MiXCR; each CDR3 protein has one entry. The table shows about 230,000 distinct CDR3 sequences, with roughly 32% occurring only once. The data were obtained in a study of breast tumors, draining lymph nodes, adjacent tissues. Study-level results: The data were judged consistent with most tumor T cells coming from lymph node and expanding in tumor.

Samples came from axillary lymph nodes draining the breast cancer. This clonotype originated in a female donor with breast cancer. Some clones in this sample may be carry-over from other donors' samples. The sample was axillary lymph node tissue.

DNA of the CDR3: TGTGCCATCAGTGGCACTAGCGGGAGGGCCGGTGAGACCCAGTACTTC. This encodes CAISGTSGRAGETQYF. The chain uses TRBV10-3 and TRBJ2-5, with 13 bases identical to TRBD2. Germline-derived CDR1 and CDR2 are ENHRY and SYGVKD. The CDR3 extends over 16 amino acids. Unmatched junction bases numbered 7, after V lost 4 bases and J lost 5 bases.